Listed here are 23 T cell receptor beta chains from one sample, sequenced in a study of T cell responses to AZD1222 COVID-19 vaccine. Using immunoSEQ multiplex PCR, the repertoire was profiled, and TCRdb retains in-frame clones only, with some absent. The data hold some 170,000 clones, with about 91% observed a single time. This specimen was peripheral blood, taken 28 days after the second AZD1222 dose. These receptors came from an adult who received the AZD1222 COVID-19 vaccine.

This chain joins TRBV4-1 and TRBJ2-1; D gene uncertain. Deletions cut 1 base from V and 5 bases from J, with 12 bases between. The germline V gene has CDR1 MGHRA and CDR2 YSYEKL. This CDR3 region has 15 residues. The CDR3, as DNA: TGCGCCAGCAGCCAAGTTACCTACTTAGACAATGAGCAGTTCTTC. Its protein is CASSQVTYLDNEQFF.

V gene TRBV6-1 combines with J gene TRBJ2-3, with 10 bases aligning to TRBD1. The V gene's germline CDR1 is MNHNS and CDR2 SASEGT. With V trimmed by 0 bases and J by 4 bases, 1 base remained unmatched. The CDR3 spans 15 residues. CDR3 in DNA: TGTGCCAGCAGTGAAGCGACAGGGGGCCCAGATACGCAGTATTTT. Translating gives CASSEATGGPDTQYF.

V gene TRBV25-1 combines with J gene TRBJ1-4; D ambiguous. The V end lost 5 bases, the J end lost 10 bases, and 11 bases lay between the germline ends. CDR1 is MGHDK, CDR2 SYGVNS, per germline. This CDR3 is built from 12 residues. The CDR3 sequence: CASSFGVGKLFF. The CDR3 DNA sequence: TGTGCCAGCAGTTTTGGGGTGGGAAAACTGTTTTTT.

The chain joins TRBV14 to TRBJ2-7, with 7 bases that match TRBD1. CDR3 length: 15 amino acids. In germline, CDR1 is SGHDN, CDR2 FVKESK. The trim removed 3 bases at V and 0 bases at J, leaving 5 bases unmatched. The CDR3: CASSHLNRGSYEQYF. The DNA for the CDR3 is TGTGCCAGCAGCCACCTAAACAGGGGCTCCTACGAGCAGTACTTC.

For the CDR3, the DNA is TGTGCCAGCAGCACGAGGAGGGGAGCTGAAGCTTTCTTT. Amino acid sequence: CASSTRRGAEAFF. The J gene is TRBJ1-1, the V gene TRBV12-3 or TRBV12-4, with a weak D call TRBD1 (5 bases). The CDR3 contains 13 residues. Trimming removed 6 bases at V and 6 bases at J, with 14 bases between.

The chain carries TRBV4-1 and TRBJ1-2; TRBD1 is a possible D gene (5 bases). CDR1 MGHRA and CDR2 YSYEKL come from the germline V gene. Between the trimmed V and J ends, which lost 3 bases and 7 bases, there was a span of 21 bases. This CDR3 has 16 amino acids. The CDR3 region is CASSQVTRTLYGGYTF. The CDR3 nucleotides read TGCGCCAGCAGCCAGGTAACCCGGACACTCTACGGTGGCTACACCTTC.

The chain uses TRBV7-9 and TRBJ1-2; D possibly corresponds to TRBD1 (5 bases). The CDR3 extends over 14 amino acids. The ends were cut back, 3 bases at V and 8 bases at J, with 16 bases in the middle. CDR1 is SEHNR and CDR2 is FQNEAQ in the germline V gene (reference sequence). CDR3 residues: CASSLSTGSAGYTF. In DNA form, the CDR3 reads TGTGCCAGCAGCTTGTCAACAGGTTCGGCCGGCTACACCTTC. Filled out from reference TRBV7-9 and TRBJ1-2, the complete variable domain reads DTGVSQNPRHKITKRGQNVTFRCDPISEHNRLYWYRQTLGQGPEFLTYFQNEAQLEKSRLLSDRFSAERPKGSFSTLEIQRTEQGDSAMYLCASSLSTGSAGYTFGSGTRLTVV.

The gene calls are TRBV6-5 and TRBJ1-1, with D maybe TRBD1 (5 bases). In germline, CDR1 is MNHEY, CDR2 SVGAGI. The length of the CDR3 is 15 residues. The V end was cut by 2 bases, the J end by 0 bases, with 10 bases between. Here the CDR3 reads CASSYNPGVNTEAFF. CDR3 coding DNA: TGTGCCAGCAGTTACAACCCGGGGGTGAACACTGAAGCTTTCTTT.

This chain connects TRBV19 to TRBJ1-2, with D uncertain. The CDR3 consists of 14 residues. The germline gives CDR1 LNHDA, CDR2 SQIVND (reference sequence). Trimming shortened V by 7 bases and J by 4 bases, and 16 bases separated the two germline ends. As DNA, the CDR3 is TGTGCCAGTACCAACAGTGCGGGAGTCTATGGCTACACCTTC. It specifies CASTNSAGVYGYTF. Using reference TRBV19 and TRBJ1-2 for the parts outside the CDR3, the full variable domain is DGGITQSPKYLFRKEGQNVTLSCEQNLNHDAMYWYRQDPGQGLRLIYYSQIVNDFQKGDIAEGYSVSREKKESFPLTVTSAQKNPTAFYLCASTNSAGVYGYTFGSGTRLTVV.

The chain combines TRBV9 with TRBJ2-5; a weak D match, TRBD1 (5 bases). V dropped 4 bases and J dropped 3 bases, with 13 bases sitting between them. The CDR3 is made up of 14 amino acids. Germline V CDR1 and CDR2: SGDLS, YYNGEE. CDR3 protein: CASSPRTTEETQYF. The CDR3 DNA is TGTGCCAGCAGCCCCCGGACAACCGAAGAGACCCAGTACTTC.

The chain has TRBV29-1 and TRBJ2-5, with D unresolved. The CDR3 contains 12 residues. V lost 5 bases and J 5 bases, leaving 12 bases between the germline ends. Germline V gene data show CDR1 as SQVTM and CDR2 as ANQGSEA. In nucleotides, the CDR3 is TGCAGCGTTATTGGGGTCCAGGAGACCCAGTACTTC. Amino acid sequence: CSVIGVQETQYF.

The rearrangement joins TRBV5-1 to TRBJ2-3, with TRBD2 matching 8 bases. The V gene's germline CDR1 is SGHRS and CDR2 YFSETQ. CDR3 length: 16 amino acids. Losses at the gene ends were 6 bases for V and 4 bases for J; bases not matched to a gene: 13. This CDR3 is CASNLGGAGGADTQYF. CDR3 DNA: TGCGCCAGCAATCTGGGCGGGGCCGGGGGGGCAGATACGCAGTATTTT.

V is TRBV5-1 and J is TRBJ2-7; D remains unclear. The CDR3 sequence is 14 residues long. Trimming removed 3 bases from V and 0 bases from J, with 10 bases in between. Germline V lookup: CDR1 SGHRS, CDR2 YFSETQ. DNA of the CDR3: TGCGCCAGCAGCTCTCCTGAGTCCTCCTACGAGCAGTACTTC. Its translation: CASSSPESSYEQYF. Full variable domain (remainder filled in from reference TRBV5-1 and TRBJ2-7): KAGVTQTPRYLIKTRGQQVTLSCSPISGHRSVSWYQQTPGQGLQFLFEYFSETQRNKGNFPGRFSGRQFSNSRSEMNVSTLELGDSALYLCASSSPESSYEQYFGPGTRLTVT.

The chain couples TRBV29-1 to TRBJ1-2; unclear D gene. From germline, CDR1 is SQVTM and CDR2 ANQGSEA. The CDR3 has 12 amino acids. Trimming removed 7 bases from V and 0 bases from J, with 9 bases in between. CDR3 bases: TGCAGCGGTACTGAAGCTAACTATGGCTACACCTTC. Protein sequence: CSGTEANYGYTF.

Note on this clone: In the same sample, other DNA sequences code for this CDR3. The gene calls are TRBV7-9 and TRBJ2-5; D remains unclear. The CDR3 runs 10 residues. The V and J ends lost 9 bases and 2 bases respectively, with 4 bases between them. Germline V gene sequence: CDR1 SEHNR, CDR2 FQNEAQ (reference sequence). The CDR3 DNA is TGTGCCAGTTCGCAAGAGACCCAGTACTTC. This codes for CASSQETQYF. Based on the CDR3 plus reference TRBV7-9 and TRBJ2-5, the full variable domain is DTGVSQNPRHKITKRGQNVTFRCDPISEHNRLYWYRQTLGQGPEFLTYFQNEAQLEKSRLLSDRFSAERPKGSFSTLEIQRTEQGDSAMYLCASSQETQYFGPGTRLLVL.

This clone was detected only once. V gene TRBV14 combines with J gene TRBJ2-7; tentative D call: TRBD2 (6 bases). The CDR3 totals 13 residues. V gave up 5 bases and J gave up 4 bases, with 12 bases separating them. Germline V gene data show CDR1 as SGHDN and CDR2 as FVKESK. The CDR3 DNA sequence: TGTGCCAGCAGCTCCCCAGGGAGGTACGAGCAGTACTTC. This translates into CASSSPGRYEQYF.

The chain couples TRBV7-9 to TRBJ2-3; the match to TRBD2 covers 14 bases. Germline CDR1 SEHNR, CDR2 FQNEAQ (reference sequence). This CDR3 contains 16 residues. With V trimmed by 2 bases and J by 7 bases, 5 bases remained unmatched. CDR3 nucleotide sequence: TGTGCCAGCAGCTTACTCGGACTAGCGGGGGGAAATACGCAGTATTTT. Protein product: CASSLLGLAGGNTQYF.

This chain connects TRBV6-4 to TRBJ1-5, with 8 bases matching TRBD1. V was clipped by 7 bases and J by 5 bases; unmatched bases: 7. Germline-derived CDR1 and CDR2 are MRHNA and SNTAGT. This CDR3 comprises 14 residues. CDR3 DNA: TGTGCCAGCAATGGACAGGGCCTAGATCAGCCCCAGCATTTT. Translated, it gives CASNGQGLDQPQHF.

This clone showed up just once. This sequence joins TRBV15 and TRBJ1-1, with 7 positions matching TRBD1. CDR3 size: 13 residues. CDR1 and CDR2 from the germline V gene are LNHNV and YYDKDF (reference sequence). V lost 4 bases to trimming and J lost 5 bases; unmatched junction nucleotides: 4. The chain's CDR3 is CATSTQGETEAFF. The CDR3 region has the DNA TGTGCCACCAGCACCCAGGGGGAAACTGAAGCTTTCTTT.

The V call is TRBV5-1, the J call TRBJ2-1, with TRBD2 matching over 10 bases. Per the germline V gene, CDR1 is SGHRS and CDR2 is YFSETQ. The CDR3 contains 17 residues. Trimming took 0 bases from V and 6 from J; bases not matched to a gene: 9. As DNA, the CDR3 is TGCGCCAGCAGCTTGGAATCGTTGCTAGCGGGAGTCAATGAGCAGTTCTTC. It codes for CASSLESLLAGVNEQFF.

The chain employs TRBV6-5 and TRBJ1-5; TRBD1 aligns across 9 bases. This CDR3 is built from 14 residues. With V trimmed by 5 bases and J by 5 bases, 4 bases remained unmatched. Germline lookup yields CDR1 MNHEY and CDR2 SVGAGI. The CDR3 DNA follows: TGTGCCAGCAGTACAGGGGGCGCGTATCAGCCCCAGCATTTT. This encodes CASSTGGAYQPQHF.

This chain connects TRBV6-5 to TRBJ1-2; D call uncertain. CDR3 length: 11 amino acids. Germline CDR1 is MNHEY and CDR2 is SVGAGI. V was clipped by 6 bases and J by 3 bases, with 5 bases between them. DNA of the CDR3: TGTGCCAGCAGGCAGTACTATGGCTACACCTTC. Its protein product is CASRQYYGYTF.

The J gene is TRBJ1-2, the V gene TRBV25-1; possibly TRBD1 for D (5 bases). CDR1 and CDR2 (germline): MGHDK, SYGVNS. The CDR3 spans 14 residues. Trimming left V 0 bases short and J 6 bases short, with 11 bases between. The CDR3 DNA reads as TGTGCCAGCAGTGAATATGCAGGGTCCGATGGCTACACCTTC. Translating it yields CASSEYAGSDGYTF.